This TCR beta chain was captured by sequencing in a study of cytotoxic CD8 clonotypes in ibrutinib-treated CLL. Study overall: The cohort had 11 relapsed/refractory and around 14 treatment-naive patients, fewer than 18 IGHV unmutated. Study observations and caveats: With treatment, public clonotypes, which were uncommon, either contracted or remained stable. Baseline-level clonality went beyond age-matched healthy donors and moved in step with circulating CD8+ T-cell counts.

Concerning this clone itself: What it binds is unknown.

The TCR beta libraries used approximately 2 micrograms of genomic DNA that came from cryopreserved PBMCs. TCRdb keeps only in-frame clones here, not all; method: immunoSEQ multiplex PCR. The sample has 250,000 to 350,000 clones, around 76% seen once; the top ten hold about 5.3%. The clonotype was recovered from a human donor with chronic lymphocytic leukemia. Sequenced material: PBMCs, taken at disease progression, from a patient treated with ibrutinib.

CDR3 loop: CASSAGTGEYEQYF. CDR3 sequence (DNA): TGTGCCAGCAGCGCCGGGACAGGGGAATACGAGCAGTACTTC. V and J are TRBV9 and TRBJ2-7; 10 nucleotides match TRBD1. With 3 bases clipped from V and 4 bases from J, the junction kept 4 bases outside the gene matches. The CDR3 contains 14 residues. The germline gives CDR1 SGDLS, CDR2 YYNGEE.